These 21 T cell receptor beta chains came from one sample sequenced in a study of T cells in Graves' hyperthyroidism and ophthalmopathy. Amplified regions were TCR beta CDR3 sequences from RNA transcripts. HTBI primers were the set used in a first-round RT-PCR of the TCR CDR3. TCRdb independently ran MiXCR on the multiplex PCR reads; one entry per CDR3 protein. The sample consists of more than 300,000 distinct CDR3 sequences, under 20% of them appearing once. Sequenced sample: blood. The receptors stem from a man aged 18 to 35 with Graves' ophthalmopathy.

This clonotype was detected many times. For the CDR3, the DNA is TGTGCCAGCAGCTTAGAGAGAGGGGGCGCGGGAAACACCATATATTTT. Amino acids: CASSLERGGAGNTIYF. The rearrangement uses TRBV11-2 and TRBJ1-3; 7 positions match TRBD1. This CDR3 comprises 16 residues. Germline V CDR1 and CDR2: SGHAT, FQNNGV. Unmatched junction bases numbered 6, after V lost 0 bases and J lost 4 bases. Combining the CDR3 with reference TRBV11-2 and TRBJ1-3 gives the whole variable domain EAGVAQSPRYKIIEKRQSVAFWCNPISGHATLYWYQQILGQGPKLLIQFQNNGVVDDSQLPKDRFSAERLKGVDSTLKIQPAKLEDSAVYLCASSLERGGAGNTIYFGEGSWLTVV.

This clonotype was seen repeatedly, ten times or more. The rearrangement links TRBV27 to TRBJ2-7; a weak D match, TRBD1 (6 bases). CDR3 length: 16 residues. V dropped 4 bases and J dropped 0 bases, with 16 bases sitting between them. In germline, CDR1 is MNHEY, CDR2 SMNVEV (reference sequence). CDR3 loop: CASSSYPQGTSYEQYF. DNA for the CDR3: TGTGCCAGCAGTTCATATCCACAGGGAACCTCCTACGAGCAGTACTTC.

The J gene is TRBJ2-1, the V gene TRBV7-7; TRBD2 might be the D (9 bases). Germline V gives CDR1 SSHAT, CDR2 FNYEAQ (reference sequence). CDR3 size: 22 residues. Trimming removed 0 bases at V and 9 bases at J, with 36 bases between. Here the CDR3 reads CASSLASRRGLGLAGLSSEQFF. The CDR3 DNA follows: TGTGCCAGCAGCTTAGCCAGTCGCAGGGGGCTGGGGCTAGCGGGGTTGTCGAGTGAGCAGTTCTTC.

V usage is TRBV12-3 or TRBV12-4 and J usage is TRBJ2-7; 11 bases map to TRBD1. The CDR3 covers 14 residues. The V gene end was trimmed by 6 bases and the J gene end by 2 bases; junction bases not matched to a gene: 3. The CDR3 sequence is CASRPGQGAYEQYF. CDR3 bases: TGTGCCAGCAGGCCGGGACAGGGGGCCTACGAGCAGTACTTC.

The chain couples TRBV24-1 to TRBJ2-2; no definite D call. The germline gives CDR1 KGHDR, CDR2 SFDVKD. V was clipped by 4 bases and J by 5 bases, with 13 bases between them. This CDR3 is built from 15 residues. The CDR3: CATSESTAATGELFF. CDR3 nucleotides: TGTGCCACCAGTGAATCGACGGCAGCTACCGGGGAGCTGTTTTTT.

With respect to this clonotype: A much bigger clone sits one base away, suggesting this may be a read error. The V and J genes are TRBV5-4 and TRBJ2-3; TRBD2 matches at 8 bases. In germline, CDR1 is SGHNT, CDR2 YYREEE (reference sequence). The CDR3 extends over 16 amino acids. As DNA, the CDR3 is TGTGCCAGCAGCTTGGAGCGCGGGGGGAGCACAGATACGCAGTGTTTT. Its translation: CASSLERGGSTDTQCF.

This clonotype was detected only a few times. This chain uses TRBV18 with TRBJ1-3; D is undetermined. Trimming cost V 2 bases and J 3 bases, with 11 bases left between them. The CDR3 has 15 residues. CDR1 and CDR2 from the germline V gene are KGHSH and LQKENI. The CDR3 reads CASSPSSLSGNTIYF. CDR3 DNA: TGTGCCAGCTCACCAAGCAGTTTAAGTGGAAACACCATATATTTT.

Ten or more counts support this clonotype. The chain carries TRBV18 and TRBJ1-4; D unclear. Germline V lookup: CDR1 KGHSH, CDR2 LQKENI. V was clipped by 6 bases and J by 0 bases, with 11 bases between them. The CDR3 runs to 15 residues. The CDR3 loop is CASSPTTATNEKLFF. In DNA, the CDR3 is TGTGCCAGCTCTCCGACGACGGCAACTAATGAAAAACTGTTTTTT.

This clonotype was picked up many times. This chain links TRBV29-1 with TRBJ1-1; D is perhaps TRBD1 (6 bases). Looked up from germline, CDR1 is SQVTM and CDR2 is ANQGSEA. V shed 1 base and J shed 4 bases, with 13 bases lying between them. CDR3 length equals 14 residues. CDR3 region: CSVEGTVPSTEAFF. The CDR3 DNA follows: TGCAGCGTTGAAGGGACAGTTCCATCCACTGAAGCTTTCTTT.

This clonotype was seen a few times. A much larger clone sits a single nucleotide away, making a read error possible. J is TRBJ1-1 and V is TRBV7-9; D is perhaps TRBD1 (6 bases). The V gene's germline CDR1 is SEHNR and CDR2 FQNEAQ (reference sequence). CDR3 length equals 15 residues. The CDR3: CASSLQGTAATEASF. CDR3 bases: TGTGCCAGCAGCTTACAGGGGACCGCCGCCACTGAAGCTTCCTTT.

At least ten counts were recorded for this clonotype. The V gene is TRBV6-1, the J gene TRBJ2-5; D unclear. The ends were cut back, 7 bases at V and 4 bases at J, with 19 bases in the middle. Germline V gene sequence: CDR1 MNHNS, CDR2 SASEGT. The CDR3 sequence is 15 residues long. The CDR3 bases are TGTGCCAGCACCGCTTGGGCGCGTATGGTAGAGACCCAGTACTTC. Encoded protein: CASTAWARMVETQYF.

There are a few counts of this clonotype. The rearrangement links TRBV12-3 or TRBV12-4 to TRBJ1-5; D is ambiguous. V dropped 3 bases and J dropped 1 base, with 16 bases sitting between them. The CDR3 is 17 residues long. The chain's CDR3 is CASSFGTNFRSNQPQHF. The DNA for the CDR3 is TGTGCCAGCAGTTTCGGCACAAATTTCAGGAGCAATCAGCCCCAGCATTTT.

This clonotype was counted between two and nine times. The rearrangement joins TRBV6-1 to TRBJ1-4; D gene uncertain. The CDR3 extends over 16 amino acids. In germline, CDR1 is MNHNS, CDR2 SASEGT. Between the trimmed V and J ends, which lost 6 bases and 12 bases, there was a span of 26 bases. CDR3 protein: CASRDRGGELLKELFF. The CDR3 DNA follows: TGTGCCAGCAGGGACCGTGGTGGAGAGCTCCTGAAGGAACTGTTTTTT.

The V and J genes are TRBV9 and TRBJ1-2, with a possible D match to TRBD1 (6 bases). Per the germline V gene, CDR1 is SGDLS and CDR2 is YYNGEE. Trimming took off 0 bases at V and 2 bases at J, with 11 bases between the two ends. The CDR3 totals 15 residues. CDR3 amino acids: CASSVAGQSNYGYTF. In nucleotides, the CDR3 is TGTGCCAGCAGCGTAGCCGGACAGTCCAACTATGGCTACACCTTC.

The V gene is TRBV2, the J gene TRBJ2-1; weak D call: TRBD1 (5 bases). Looked up from germline, CDR1 is SNHLY and CDR2 is FYNNEI. Trimming cost V 1 base and J 5 bases, with 15 bases left between them. This CDR3 region has 16 residues. The CDR3 protein is CASSEGGRVTDNEQFF. The CDR3 DNA sequence: TGTGCCAGCAGTGAAGGAGGCAGGGTCACAGACAATGAGCAGTTCTTC.

This clonotype was seen repeatedly, ten times or more. The V call is TRBV18, the J call TRBJ1-1, with D unclear. Germline V gene lookup returns CDR1 KGHSH and CDR2 LQKENI. The CDR3 totals 15 residues. The ends were cut back, 1 base at V and 2 bases at J, with 11 bases in the middle. CDR3 DNA: TGTGCCAGCTCACCACGGGCAGATCTAAACACTGAAGCTTTCTTT. It is translated as CASSPRADLNTEAFF.

This clonotype was observed many times. J is TRBJ2-1 and V is TRBV3-1; D gene ambiguous. V lost 1 base to trimming and J lost 9 bases, with 7 bases between them. The CDR3 is 12 amino acids. Germline V CDR1 and CDR2: LGHDT, YNNKEL (reference sequence). Here the CDR3 DNA reads TGTGCCAGCAGCCAAGCATTTGGTGAGCAGTTCTTC. As protein: CASSQAFGEQFF.

This clonotype was seen a few times. The chain uses TRBV18 and TRBJ2-7, with TRBD2 matching over 8 bases. This CDR3 contains 15 residues. CDR1 and CDR2 from the germline V gene are KGHSH and LQKENI. After removal of 2 bases from V and 3 bases from J, the junction contained 6 bases not matched to a gene. CDR3 DNA: TGTGCCAGCTCACCAACGACTAGCGAATTCTACGAGCAGTACTTC. Its protein is CASSPTTSEFYEQYF.

This clonotype was detected many times. The chain has TRBV18 and TRBJ1-1; 10 bases map to TRBD1. V trimming: 6 bases; J trimming: 3 bases; junction bases outside the gene matches: 4. The CDR3 is 14 amino acids. Germline CDR1 is KGHSH and CDR2 is LQKENI. DNA for the CDR3: TGTGCCAGCTCCAGACAGGGGGCGGACACTGAAGCTTTCTTT. Translated, it gives CASSRQGADTEAFF.

This clonotype was recorded many times. The rearrangement uses TRBV27 and TRBJ1-3; D is undetermined. This CDR3 has 11 amino acids. From germline, CDR1 is MNHEY and CDR2 SMNVEV (reference sequence). V was shortened by 6 bases and J by 3 bases, with 3 bases between the two germline ends. CDR3: CASRLGNTIYF. CDR3 coding DNA: TGTGCCAGCAGACTTGGAAACACCATATATTTT.

This clonotype was detected only a few times. The chain has TRBV5-1 and TRBJ2-1; 14 bases fit TRBD2. The germline V gene encodes CDR1 SGHRS and CDR2 YFSETQ. The CDR3 runs 18 residues. The J segment lost 8 bases and the V segment lost 0 bases, leaving 10 bases of the junction unmatched. The CDR3 reads CASSLGTSGGPRGHEQFF. The CDR3 DNA sequence: TGCGCCAGCAGCTTGGGGACTAGCGGGGGGCCGAGGGGCCATGAGCAGTTCTTC.